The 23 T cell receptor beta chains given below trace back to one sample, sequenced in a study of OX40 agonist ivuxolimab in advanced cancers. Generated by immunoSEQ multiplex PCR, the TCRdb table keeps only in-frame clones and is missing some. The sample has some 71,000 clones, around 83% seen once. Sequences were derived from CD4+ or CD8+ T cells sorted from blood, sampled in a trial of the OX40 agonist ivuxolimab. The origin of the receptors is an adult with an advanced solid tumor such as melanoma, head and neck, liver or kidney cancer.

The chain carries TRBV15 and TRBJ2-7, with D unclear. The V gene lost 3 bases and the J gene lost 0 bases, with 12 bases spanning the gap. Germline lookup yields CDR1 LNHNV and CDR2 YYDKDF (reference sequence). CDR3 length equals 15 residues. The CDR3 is CATSRGPDNSYEQYF. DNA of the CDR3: TGTGCCACCAGCAGGGGTCCCGACAACTCCTACGAGCAGTACTTC. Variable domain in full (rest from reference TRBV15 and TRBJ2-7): DAMVIQNPRYQVTQFGKPVTLSCSQTLNHNVMYWYQQKSSQAPKLLFHYYDKDFNNEADTPDNFQSRRPNTSFCFLDIRSPGLGDTAMYLCATSRGPDNSYEQYFGPGTRLTVT.

This CDR3 is CASSQGLKRAYEQYF. In DNA, the CDR3 is TGTGCCAGCAGCCAGGGACTAAAACGGGCCTACGAGCAGTACTTC. The V call is TRBV14, the J call TRBJ2-7; TRBD2 matches 7 bases. Trimming removed 3 bases from V and 2 bases from J; junction bases left unmatched: 7. Germline-derived CDR1 and CDR2 are SGHDN and FVKESK. This CDR3 contains 15 residues.

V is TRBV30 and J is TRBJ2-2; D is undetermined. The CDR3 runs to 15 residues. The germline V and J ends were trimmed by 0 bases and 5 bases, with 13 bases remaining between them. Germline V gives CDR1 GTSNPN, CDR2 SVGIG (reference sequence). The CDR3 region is CAWSVLSLGTGELFF. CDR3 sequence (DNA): TGTGCCTGGAGTGTACTGTCCCTGGGGACCGGGGAGCTGTTTTTT.

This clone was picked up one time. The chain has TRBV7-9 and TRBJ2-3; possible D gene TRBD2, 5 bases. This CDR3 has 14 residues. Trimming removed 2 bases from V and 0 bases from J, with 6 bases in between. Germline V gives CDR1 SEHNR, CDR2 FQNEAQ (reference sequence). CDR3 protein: CASSLSGSTDTQYF. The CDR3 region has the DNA TGTGCCAGCAGCTTAAGCGGAAGCACAGATACGCAGTATTTT.

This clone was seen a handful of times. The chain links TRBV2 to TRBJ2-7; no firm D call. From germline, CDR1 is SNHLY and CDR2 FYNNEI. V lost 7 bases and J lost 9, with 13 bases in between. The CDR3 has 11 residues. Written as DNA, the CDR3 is TGTGCCAGCACCCAGAGCTCAGGGCAGTACTTC. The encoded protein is CASTQSSGQYF.

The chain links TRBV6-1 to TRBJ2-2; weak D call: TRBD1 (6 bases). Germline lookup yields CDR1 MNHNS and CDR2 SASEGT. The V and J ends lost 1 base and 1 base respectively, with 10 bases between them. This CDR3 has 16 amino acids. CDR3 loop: CASSEEGHLNTGELFF. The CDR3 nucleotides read TGTGCCAGCAGTGAAGAGGGACACCTGAACACCGGGGAGCTGTTTTTT.

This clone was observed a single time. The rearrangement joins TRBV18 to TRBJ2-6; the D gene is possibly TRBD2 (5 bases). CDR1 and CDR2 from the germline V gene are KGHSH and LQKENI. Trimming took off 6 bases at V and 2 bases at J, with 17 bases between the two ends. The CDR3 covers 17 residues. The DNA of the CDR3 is TGTGCCAGCTCCCTCCGGGTACTCGGGACTGGGGCCAACGTCCTGACTTTC. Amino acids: CASSLRVLGTGANVLTF.

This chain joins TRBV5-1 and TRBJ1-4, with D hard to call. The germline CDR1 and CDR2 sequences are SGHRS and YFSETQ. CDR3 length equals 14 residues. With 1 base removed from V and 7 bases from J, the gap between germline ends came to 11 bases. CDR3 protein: CASSLSGFGEKLFF. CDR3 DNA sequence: TGCGCCAGCAGCTTGAGCGGATTCGGTGAAAAACTGTTTTTT.

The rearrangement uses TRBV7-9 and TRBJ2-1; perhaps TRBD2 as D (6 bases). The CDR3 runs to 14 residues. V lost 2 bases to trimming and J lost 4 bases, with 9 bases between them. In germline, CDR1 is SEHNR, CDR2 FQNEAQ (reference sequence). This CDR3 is CASSLSGTYNEQFF. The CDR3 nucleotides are TGTGCCAGCAGCTTATCGGGGACTTACAATGAGCAGTTCTTC.

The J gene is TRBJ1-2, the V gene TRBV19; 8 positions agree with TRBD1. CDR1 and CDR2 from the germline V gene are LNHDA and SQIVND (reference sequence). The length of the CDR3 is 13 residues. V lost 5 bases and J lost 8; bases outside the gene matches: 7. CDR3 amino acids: CASSPRTGLGYTF. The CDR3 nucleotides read TGTGCCAGTAGTCCGAGGACAGGGCTCGGCTACACCTTC.

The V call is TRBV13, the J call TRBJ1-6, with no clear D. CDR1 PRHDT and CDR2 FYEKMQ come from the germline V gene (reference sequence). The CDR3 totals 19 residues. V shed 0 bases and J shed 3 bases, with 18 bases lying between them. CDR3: CASSLGAAGRTNYNSPLHF. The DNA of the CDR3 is TGTGCCAGCAGCTTAGGCGCGGCCGGACGAACAAACTATAATTCACCCCTCCACTTT.

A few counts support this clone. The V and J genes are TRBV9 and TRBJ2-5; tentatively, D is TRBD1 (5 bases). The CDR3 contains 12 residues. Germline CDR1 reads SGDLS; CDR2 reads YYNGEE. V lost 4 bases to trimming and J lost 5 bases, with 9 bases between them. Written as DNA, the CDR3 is TGTGCCAGCAGCCAGGGTTTCGAGACCCAGTACTTC. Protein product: CASSQGFETQYF.

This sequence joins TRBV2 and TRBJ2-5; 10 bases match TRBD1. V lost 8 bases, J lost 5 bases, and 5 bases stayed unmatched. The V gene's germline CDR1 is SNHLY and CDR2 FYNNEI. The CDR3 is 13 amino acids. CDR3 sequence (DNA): TGTGCCAGCGCTCAGGACAGGGGGGAGACCCAGTACTTC. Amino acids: CASAQDRGETQYF.

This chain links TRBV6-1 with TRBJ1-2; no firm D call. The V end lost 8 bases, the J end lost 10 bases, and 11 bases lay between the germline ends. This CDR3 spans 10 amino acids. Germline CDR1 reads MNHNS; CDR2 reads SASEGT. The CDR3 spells CASAVWAYTF. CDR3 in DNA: TGTGCCAGCGCGGTATGGGCCTACACCTTC.

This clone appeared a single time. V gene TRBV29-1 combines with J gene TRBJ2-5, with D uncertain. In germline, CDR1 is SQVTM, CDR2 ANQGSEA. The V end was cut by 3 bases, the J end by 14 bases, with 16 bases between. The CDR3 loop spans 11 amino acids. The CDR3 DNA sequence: TGCAGCGTTGATGCGTCGAGAGGCACTTACTTC. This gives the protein CSVDASRGTYF.

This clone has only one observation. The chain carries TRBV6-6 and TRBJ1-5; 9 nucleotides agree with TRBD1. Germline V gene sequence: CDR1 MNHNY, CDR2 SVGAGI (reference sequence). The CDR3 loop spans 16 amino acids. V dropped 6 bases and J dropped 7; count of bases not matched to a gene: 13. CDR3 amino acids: CASSSTGQGMEQPQHF. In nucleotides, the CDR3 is TGTGCCAGCAGCTCAACGGGACAGGGTATGGAACAGCCCCAGCATTTT.

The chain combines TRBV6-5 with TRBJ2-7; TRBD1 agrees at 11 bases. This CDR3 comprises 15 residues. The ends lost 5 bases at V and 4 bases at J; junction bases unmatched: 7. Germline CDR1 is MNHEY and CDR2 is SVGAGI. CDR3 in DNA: TGTGCCAGCAGTAGGGGGACAGGGGGACAGTACGAGCAGTACTTC. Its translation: CASSRGTGGQYEQYF.

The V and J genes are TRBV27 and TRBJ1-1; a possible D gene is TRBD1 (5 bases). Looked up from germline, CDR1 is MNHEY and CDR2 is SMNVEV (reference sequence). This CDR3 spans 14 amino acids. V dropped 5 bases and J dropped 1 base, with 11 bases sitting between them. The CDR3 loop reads CASSQTASNTEAFF. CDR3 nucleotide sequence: TGTGCCAGCAGTCAGACAGCCTCGAACACTGAAGCTTTCTTT.

CDR3 nucleotide sequence: TGTGCCAGCAGCCCTCGAAGGAGGGGGCCGACAGATACGCAGTATTTT. It codes for CASSPRRRGPTDTQYF. The V and J genes are TRBV9 and TRBJ2-3, with a possible D match to TRBD1 (7 bases). The CDR3 is 16 amino acids. Deletions cut 4 bases from V and 3 bases from J, with 18 bases between. CDR1 is SGDLS, CDR2 YYNGEE, per germline.

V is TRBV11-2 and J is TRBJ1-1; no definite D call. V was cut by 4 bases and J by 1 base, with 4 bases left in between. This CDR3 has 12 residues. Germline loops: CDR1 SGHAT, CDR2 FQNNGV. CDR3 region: CASSYQNTEAFF. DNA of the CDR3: TGTGCCAGCAGCTACCAGAACACTGAAGCTTTCTTT.

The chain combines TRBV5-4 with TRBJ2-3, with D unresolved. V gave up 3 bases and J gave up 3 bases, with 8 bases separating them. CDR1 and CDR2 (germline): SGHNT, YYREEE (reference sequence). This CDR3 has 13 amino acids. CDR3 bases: TGTGCCAGCAGCTCCCGTGGGACAGATACGCAGTATTTT. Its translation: CASSSRGTDTQYF.

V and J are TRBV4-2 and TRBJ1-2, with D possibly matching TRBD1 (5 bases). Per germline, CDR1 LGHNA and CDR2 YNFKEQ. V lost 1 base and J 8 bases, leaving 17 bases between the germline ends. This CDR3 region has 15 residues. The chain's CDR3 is CASSQVHREEGGYTF. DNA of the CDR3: TGTGCCAGCAGCCAAGTTCATAGGGAGGAGGGGGGCTACACCTTC.

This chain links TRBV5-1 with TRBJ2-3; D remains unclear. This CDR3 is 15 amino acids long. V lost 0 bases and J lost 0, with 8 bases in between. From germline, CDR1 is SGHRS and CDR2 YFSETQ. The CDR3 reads CASSLAPVSTDTQYF. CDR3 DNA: TGCGCCAGCAGCTTGGCCCCAGTGAGCACAGATACGCAGTATTTT.